The clone carrying this T cell receptor beta chain was counted a few times. Its target is not known. The data were obtained in a study of PD-L1 blockade in urothelial cancer. Study-level background: Each blood sample yielded a median of about 130,000 T cells. Study-wide points: Durable-benefit patients expanded tumor-associated blood clones more at 3 weeks.

Germline CDR1 is MNHNS and CDR2 is SASEGT. V lost 6 bases and J 3 bases, leaving 5 bases between the germline ends. This CDR3 region has 11 residues. As to time point: pretreatment peripheral blood. Each patient gave between 1 and 8 samples of peripheral blood mononuclear cells, which were collected pretreatment and during treatment. Libraries were prepared by immunoSEQ multiplex PCR; TCRdb keeps only in-frame clonotypes and omits some of them. The sample includes more than 75,000 clones, around 83% seen only once; the top ten take more than 2%. Sequences were derived from PBMCs, sampled around atezolizumab (anti-PD-L1) treatment. The chain carries TRBV6-1 and TRBJ2-5; D not resolved. The clonotype originates from a man aged 60 to 69 with urothelial cancer. The CDR3 sequence: CASREEETQYF. The DNA for the CDR3 is TGTGCCAGCAGAGAGGAAGAGACCCAGTACTTC.